These T cell receptor beta chains were read from a single sample in a study of post-analysis software for immune sequencing data. MiXCR was run by TCRdb on the PCR reads, yielding one entry per CDR3 protein. The table has about 380,000 distinct CDR3 sequences, around 37% seen once; the top ten hold under 15%. Material for sequencing was blood. The receptors were sampled from a girl under 18 with multiple sclerosis. Both conserved end residues are part of each CDR3. The D gene is left open where the match is weak. Clone size is shown for a subset of rows, as once, few, many or a class of expanded clone.

CASSQGASREQFF	TGTGCCAGCAGCCAAGGGGCCTCTCGGGAGCAGTTCTTC	.	TRBJ2-1	TRBV3-1	.
CSGLMNTEAFF	TGCAGCGGCTTAATGAACACTGAAGCTTTCTTT	.	TRBJ1-1	TRBV29-1	.
CSVVSGQGGYEQYF	TGCAGCGTTGTATCGGGACAGGGAGGCTACGAGCAGTACTTC	.	TRBJ2-7	TRBV29-1	TRBD1
CAVHRDPQETQYF	TGTGCCGTCCACCGGGACCCTCAAGAGACCCAGTACTTC	.	TRBJ2-5	TRBV24-1	.
CSAQSLGSDQETQYF	TGCAGTGCCCAGAGCCTGGGGAGCGACCAAGAGACCCAGTACTTC	few	TRBJ2-5	TRBV20-1	.
CASSYSTVRPSYEQYF	TGTGCCAGCAGTTACTCGACAGTCCGACCCTCCTACGAGCAGTACTTC	.	TRBJ2-7	TRBV6-5	.
CSAGLTGGGRNEQFF	TGCAGCGCCGGACTGACAGGGGGAGGGAGGAATGAGCAGTTCTTC	.	TRBJ2-1	TRBV29-1	TRBD1
CARSERTGNEQFF	TGTGCCCGCAGCGAGCGGACAGGCAATGAGCAGTTCTTC	.	TRBJ2-1	TRBV7-3	TRBD1
CSATGSAIDQPQHF	TGCAGTGCCACCGGTTCGGCTATAGATCAGCCCCAGCATTTT	.	TRBJ1-5	TRBV20-1	.
CASSSGGTQYF	TGTGCCAGCAGCTCGGGTGGAACGCAGTATTTT	.	TRBJ2-3	TRBV7-3	.
CSARGSGYNSPLHF	TGCAGTGCTCGGGGCAGCGGTTATAATTCACCCCTCCACTTT	.	TRBJ1-6	TRBV20-1	.
CSAPSPGGTTDTQYF	TGCAGTGCCCCATCCCCAGGGGGAACGACAGATACGCAGTATTTT	few	TRBJ2-3	TRBV20-1	TRBD1
CASSLPSSYNEQFF	TGTGCCAGCAGCTTGCCAAGCTCCTACAATGAGCAGTTCTTC	.	TRBJ2-1	TRBV7-2	.
CASSGGVSGNTEAFF	TGCGCCAGCAGCGGGGGGGTAAGCGGGAACACTGAAGCTTTCTTT	.	TRBJ1-1	TRBV5-1	.
CASSYVRQETQYF	TGTGCCAGCAGTTATGTCAGGCAAGAGACCCAGTACTTC	few	TRBJ2-5	TRBV6-2/TRBV6-3	.
CAPGATVPSYEQYF	TGTGCCCCCGGGGCGACCGTACCCTCCTACGAGCAGTACTTC	few	TRBJ2-7	TRBV10-3	.
CASSFERAGGTETQYF	TGTGCCAGCAGCTTCGAGCGAGCGGGGGGTACGGAGACCCAGTACTTC	.	TRBJ2-5	TRBV25-1	TRBD2
CASSVEPGRNTEAFF	TGTGCCAGCAGCGTAGAACCGGGACGGAACACTGAAGCTTTCTTT	.	TRBJ1-1	TRBV9	.
CSVEGGPGQNTEAFF	TGCAGCGTTGAAGGTGGGCCAGGACAGAACACTGAAGCTTTCTTT	once	TRBJ1-1	TRBV29-1	.
CASSARDSWETQYF	TGTGCCAGCAGCGCCCGGGACTCCTGGGAGACCCAGTACTTC	few	TRBJ2-5	TRBV7-9	.
CASSQTSSGVAYEQYF	TGCGCCAGCAGCCAAACCAGTAGCGGGGTCGCCTACGAGCAGTACTTC	few	TRBJ2-7	TRBV4-3	TRBD2
CASSSTGAYNEQFF	TGTGCCAGCAGTTCGACAGGGGCCTACAATGAGCAGTTCTTC	few	TRBJ2-1	TRBV6-2/TRBV6-3	TRBD1
CASGLTVGPRDEQFF	TGTGCTAGTGGTTTGACAGTGGGGCCCAGGGATGAGCAGTTCTTC	once	TRBJ2-1	TRBV12-5	.
CASSLGARVETQYF	TGTGCCAGCAGTTTAGGGGCGCGGGTGGAGACCCAGTACTTC	few	TRBJ2-5	TRBV28	.
CATSRVLTGDNEQFF	TGTGCCACCAGCAGAGTTCTTACGGGGGACAATGAGCAGTTCTTC	.	TRBJ2-1	TRBV15	.
CASSLTPILRETQYF	TGTGCCAGCAGTTTGACCCCAATCCTAAGGGAGACCCAGTACTTC	few	TRBJ2-5	TRBV27	.
CASSEKLAGGHDILIHNEQFF	TGTGCCAGCAGTGAAAAACTAGCGGGGGGACACGATATCCTGATTCACAATGAGCAGTTCTTC	.	TRBJ2-1	TRBV2	TRBD2
CASSYASGGGHYGYTF	TGTGCCAGCAGTTACGCCTCAGGGGGCGGTCACTATGGCTACACCTTC	.	TRBJ1-2	TRBV6-5	TRBD1
CASSELMLNTDTQYF	TGTGCCAGCAGTGAATTAATGTTGAACACAGATACGCAGTATTTT	.	TRBJ2-3	TRBV25-1	.
CSVDGIAGDLDTQYF	TGCAGCGTTGATGGGATAGCGGGGGACTTAGATACGCAGTATTTT	.	TRBJ2-3	TRBV29-1	TRBD2
CASQAGGPDTQYF	TGTGCCAGTCAAGCGGGGGGTCCAGATACGCAGTATTTT	few	TRBJ2-3	TRBV6-1	TRBD2
CASSLSGTSEAFF	TGCGCCAGCAGCCTCTCCGGGACCAGTGAAGCTTTCTTT	few	TRBJ1-1	TRBV4-1	.
CSARDEGQGAWGYTF	TGCAGTGCTAGAGATGAGGGACAGGGGGCGTGGGGCTACACCTTC	.	TRBJ1-2	TRBV20-1	TRBD1
CSARKAQSSYEQYF	TGCAGTGCTAGGAAGGCACAGAGCTCCTACGAGCAGTACTTC	.	TRBJ2-7	TRBV20-1	.
CASTYRGGMNTEAFF	TGTGCCAGCACCTACCGAGGGGGCATGAACACTGAAGCTTTCTTT	.	TRBJ1-1	TRBV12-3/TRBV12-4	TRBD1
CASSWTSGALKSQGTQYF	TGTGCCAGCAGCTGGACTAGCGGGGCCTTGAAGTCCCAAGGGACCCAGTACTTC	.	TRBJ2-5	TRBV7-2	TRBD2
CASSLGDTLNEPQHF	TGCGCCAGCAGCTTGGGGGACACCCTCAATGAGCCCCAGCATTTT	.	TRBJ1-5	TRBV5-1	.
CASSQDQQGGTGELFF	TGTGCCAGCAGCCAAGATCAACAGGGGGGTACCGGGGAGCTGTTTTTT	.	TRBJ2-2	TRBV4-2	TRBD1
CASSSETRATYGYTF	TGTGCCAGCAGCAGCGAGACCAGGGCCACCTATGGCTACACCTTC	.	TRBJ1-2	TRBV7-9	.
CASRDTWTGELFF	TGCGCCAGCAGAGATACTTGGACCGGGGAGCTGTTTTTT	few	TRBJ2-2	TRBV10-1	.
CASSWGPVDTQYF	TGTGCCAGCAGTTGGGGGCCGGTGGATACGCAGTATTTT	.	TRBJ2-3	TRBV28	.
CASSPKWGAGGNNEQFF	TGCGCCAGCAGCCCAAAGTGGGGAGCGGGAGGAAACAATGAGCAGTTCTTC	few	TRBJ2-1	TRBV4-1	TRBD2
CASSQDRSEGDEQFF	TGTGCCAGCAGCCAAGATCGATCGGAGGGCGATGAGCAGTTCTTC	.	TRBJ2-1	TRBV4-2	.